This T cell receptor beta chain was sequenced during a study of shared clonotypes between healthy human individuals. Germline values: CDR1 SGHRS, CDR2 YFSETQ. V was cut by 0 bases and J by 7 bases, with 11 bases left in between. The CDR3 sequence is 14 residues long. The repertoire was sequenced with immunoSEQ multiplex PCR; TCRdb's copy has only in-frame clones and lacks some. The sample includes about 2 million clones, over 85% of them seen just once. Investigators divided CD4+ cells into CD45RA+ naive and CD45RA-negative memory subsets. Concerning this clone itself: The same CDR3 is also encoded by other DNA sequences in this sample.

The rearrangement links TRBV5-1 to TRBJ1-5; D perhaps matches TRBD1 (6 bases). Sequenced material: naive CD4+ T cells sorted from blood. The subset here: CD45RA+ positively selected. The sequence derives from a man younger than 35 in good health. The CDR3 DNA follows: TGCGCCAGCAGCTTGGAACAAGGGGGACAGCCCCAGCATTTT. The encoded protein is CASSLEQGGQPQHF.